This T cell receptor beta chain emerged from a study of blood T cell repertoires in COVID-19. Overall study: Collection of acute and convalescent COVID-19 samples took place in the United States, Italy and Spain. The analysed material was cDNA or gDNA that came from T cells, B-cell-depleted T cells, or PBMCs.

This clone was seen a single time. The length of the CDR3 is 16 residues. CDR1 is KGHDR and CDR2 is SFDVKD in the germline V gene. The V segment lost 4 bases and the J segment 5 bases; nucleotides outside the gene matches: 12. Original processing notes: Estimation of nucleated cell counts was performed using reference gene primer amplification. Sequencing was performed with immunoSEQ multiplex PCR; in TCRdb, only in-frame clones are kept and a portion is missing. V and J calls and clone size follow that table, whereas D and trimming were derived from the DNA. The sample holds over 100,000 clones, roughly four fifths seen once.

The sample was peripheral blood. This clonotype originated in a woman between 55 and 75 years old with acute or convalescent COVID-19. V and J are TRBV24-1 and TRBJ2-7; 8 bases line up with TRBD1. DNA for the CDR3: TGTGCCACCAGTGACCCCCTCCGGACAGGGAACGACGAGCAGTACTTC. Its translation is CATSDPLRTGNDEQYF.